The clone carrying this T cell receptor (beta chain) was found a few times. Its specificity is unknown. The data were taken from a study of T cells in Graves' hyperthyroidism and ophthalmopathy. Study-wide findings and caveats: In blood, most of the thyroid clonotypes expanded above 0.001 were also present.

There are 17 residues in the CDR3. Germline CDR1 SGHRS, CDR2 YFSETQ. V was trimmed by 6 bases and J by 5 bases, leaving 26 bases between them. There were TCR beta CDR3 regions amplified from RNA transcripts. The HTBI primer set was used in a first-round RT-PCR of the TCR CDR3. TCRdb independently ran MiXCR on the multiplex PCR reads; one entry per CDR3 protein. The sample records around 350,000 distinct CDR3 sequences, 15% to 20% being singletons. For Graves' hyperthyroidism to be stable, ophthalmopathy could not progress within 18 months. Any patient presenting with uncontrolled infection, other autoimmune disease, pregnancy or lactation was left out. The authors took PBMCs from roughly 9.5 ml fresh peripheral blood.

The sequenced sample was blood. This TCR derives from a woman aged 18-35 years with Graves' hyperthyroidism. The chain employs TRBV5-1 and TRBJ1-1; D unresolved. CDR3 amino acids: CASTTLWRDPLGTEAFF. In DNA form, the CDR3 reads TGCGCCAGCACCACTTTGTGGAGGGATCCCCTGGGGACTGAAGCTTTCTTT.